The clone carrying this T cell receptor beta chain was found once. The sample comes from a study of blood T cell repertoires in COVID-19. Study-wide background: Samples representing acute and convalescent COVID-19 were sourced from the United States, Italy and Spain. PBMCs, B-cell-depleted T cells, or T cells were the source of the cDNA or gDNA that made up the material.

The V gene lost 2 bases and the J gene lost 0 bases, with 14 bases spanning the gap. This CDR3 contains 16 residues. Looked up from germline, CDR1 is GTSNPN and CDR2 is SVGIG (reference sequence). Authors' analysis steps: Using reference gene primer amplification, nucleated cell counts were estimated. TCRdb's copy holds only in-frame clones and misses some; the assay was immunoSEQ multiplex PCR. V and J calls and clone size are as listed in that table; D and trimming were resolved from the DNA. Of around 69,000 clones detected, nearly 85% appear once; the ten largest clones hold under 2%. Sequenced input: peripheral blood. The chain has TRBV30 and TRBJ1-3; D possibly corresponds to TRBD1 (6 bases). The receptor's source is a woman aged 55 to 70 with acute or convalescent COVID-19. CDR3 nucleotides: TGTGCCTGGAGTTCTCCGGGACACAACTCTGGAAACACCATATATTTT. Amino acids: CAWSSPGHNSGNTIYF.